This is a list of T cell receptor beta chains from one sample in a study of identical twins. Via MiXCR, TCRdb re-called the 5' RACE reads, giving one row per CDR3 protein. The sample holds about 250,000 distinct CDR3 sequences, 7.5% seen once. These data were also reused for a study on yellow fever vaccine responses in identical twins.

What was sequenced was CD8+ T cells sorted from blood. Receptor source: a woman younger than 35 in good health. The CDR3 runs from the conserved cysteine through the conserved F or W. Each record gives: clone size, V gene, CDR3 protein. Part of the rows lack a size; the others show once, few, many or a class for expanded clones.

>NA|TRBV7-9
CASSLEGAYEKLFF
>few|TRBV27
CASTGPMNTEAFF
>NA|TRBV2
CATIADTQYF
>many|TRBV5-1
CASSRLAGGRDTQYF
>NA|TRBV18
CASSSWSSTDTQYF
>many|TRBV12-3/TRBV12-4
CASSSGGTEAFF
>many|TRBV4-1
CASSQVQIYNEQFF
>many|TRBV2
CASSVSAYNEQFF
>NA|TRBV7-9
CAKKKNIQYF
>NA|TRBV24-1
CANRTAPRSPLHF
>few|TRBV2
CATIAGGPGNEQFF
>NA|TRBV20-1
CSALEQEIYNEQFF
>NA|TRBV20-1
CSARMADQETQYF
>NA|TRBV27
CASSDGGSWTEAFF
>few|TRBV6-2/TRBV6-3
CASSPHDPTGVRALSYNEQFF
>NA|TRBV7-2
CAESRGRGLSRGNEQFF
>NA|TRBV7-2
CASSWGQGNYEQYF
>few|TRBV2
CASSESSGRSSTDTQYF
>few|TRBV20-1
CSARETGDYGTQYF
>many|TRBV29-1
CSGENRENNEQFF
>many|TRBV11-1
CASVWDFRSSDNEQFF
>NA|TRBV6-5
CASSYFKRGTLEETQYF
>few|TRBV7-9
CASSPGPLASSSYEQYF
>many|TRBV11-2
CASSSRLARYNEQFF
>few|TRBV7-9
CASSSTGEGNTIYF
>NA|TRBV9
CASSPHRNNEQFF
>few|TRBV7-9
CASSQGLAGREEQFF
>few|TRBV13
CASSPMRGGSDNEQFF
>many|TRBV29-1
CSVESPGGGGEQFF
>NA|TRBV14
CASSLPGLELYNDQFF